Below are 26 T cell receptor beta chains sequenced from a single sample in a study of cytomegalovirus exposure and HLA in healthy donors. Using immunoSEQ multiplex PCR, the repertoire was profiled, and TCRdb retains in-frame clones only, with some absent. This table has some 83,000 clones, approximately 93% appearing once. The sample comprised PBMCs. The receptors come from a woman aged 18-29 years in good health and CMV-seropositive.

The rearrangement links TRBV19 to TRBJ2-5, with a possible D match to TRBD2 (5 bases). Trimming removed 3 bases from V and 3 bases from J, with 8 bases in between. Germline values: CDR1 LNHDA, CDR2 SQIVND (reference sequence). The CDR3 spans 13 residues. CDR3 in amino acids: CASSILGEETQYF. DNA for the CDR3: TGTGCCAGTAGTATTCTCGGGGAAGAGACCCAGTACTTC. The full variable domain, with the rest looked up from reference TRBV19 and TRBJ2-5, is DGGITQSPKYLFRKEGQNVTLSCEQNLNHDAMYWYRQDPGQGLRLIYYSQIVNDFQKGDIAEGYSVSREKKESFPLTVTSAQKNPTAFYLCASSILGEETQYFGPGTRLLVL.

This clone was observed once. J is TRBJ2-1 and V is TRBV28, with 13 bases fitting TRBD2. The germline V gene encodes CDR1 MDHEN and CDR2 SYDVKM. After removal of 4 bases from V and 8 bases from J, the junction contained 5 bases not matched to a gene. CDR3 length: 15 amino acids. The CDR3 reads CASSSGLAGVDEQFF. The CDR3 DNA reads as TGTGCCAGCAGTTCCGGACTAGCGGGGGTGGATGAGCAGTTCTTC.

This chain's CDR3 is CASSVTGTGWAGELFF. The CDR3 region has the DNA TGTGCCAGCAGTGTCACCGGGACAGGGTGGGCCGGGGAGCTGTTTTTT. The chain couples TRBV25-1 to TRBJ2-2; 9 bases are a match to TRBD1. This CDR3 spans 16 amino acids. V lost 4 bases, J lost 6 bases, and 9 bases stayed unmatched. Germline-derived CDR1 and CDR2 are MGHDK and SYGVNS.

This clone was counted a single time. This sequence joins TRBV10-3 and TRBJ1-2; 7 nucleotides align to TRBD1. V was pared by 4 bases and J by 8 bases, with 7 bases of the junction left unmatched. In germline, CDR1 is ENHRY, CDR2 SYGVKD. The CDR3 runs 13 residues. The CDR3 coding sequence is TGTGCCATCAGTGGGCGACAGGGTGTCGGCTACACCTTC. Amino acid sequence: CAISGRQGVGYTF.

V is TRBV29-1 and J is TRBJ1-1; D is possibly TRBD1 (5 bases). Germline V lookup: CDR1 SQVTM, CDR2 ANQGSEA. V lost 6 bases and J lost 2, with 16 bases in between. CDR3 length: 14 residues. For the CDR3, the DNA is TGCAGCGTCGAAACTTACACAGGAAACACTGAAGCTTTCTTT. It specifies CSVETYTGNTEAFF.

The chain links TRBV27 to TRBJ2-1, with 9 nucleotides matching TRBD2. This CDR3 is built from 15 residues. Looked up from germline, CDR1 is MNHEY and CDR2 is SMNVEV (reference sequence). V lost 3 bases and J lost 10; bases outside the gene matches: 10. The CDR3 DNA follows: TGTGCCAGCAGTTTGCGGCGGGAGGGGAAGGGGGAGCAGTTCTTC. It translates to CASSLRREGKGEQFF.

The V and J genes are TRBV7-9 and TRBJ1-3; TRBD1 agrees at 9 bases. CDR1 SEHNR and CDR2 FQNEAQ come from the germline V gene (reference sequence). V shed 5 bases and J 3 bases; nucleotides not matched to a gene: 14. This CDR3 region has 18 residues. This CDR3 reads CASSATTTGGSNGNTIYF. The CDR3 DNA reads TGTGCCAGCAGCGCCACGACTACAGGGGGCTCAAATGGAAACACCATATATTTT.

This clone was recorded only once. The CDR3 DNA reads TGTGCCAGCAGTGTAATAGCGGGGGTGGGGGAGCAGTTCTTC. Its protein is CASSVIAGVGEQFF. The gene calls are TRBV2 and TRBJ2-1; 9 bases fit TRBD2. With V trimmed by 4 bases and J by 10 bases, 8 bases remained unmatched. This CDR3 contains 14 residues. Looked up from germline, CDR1 is SNHLY and CDR2 is FYNNEI.

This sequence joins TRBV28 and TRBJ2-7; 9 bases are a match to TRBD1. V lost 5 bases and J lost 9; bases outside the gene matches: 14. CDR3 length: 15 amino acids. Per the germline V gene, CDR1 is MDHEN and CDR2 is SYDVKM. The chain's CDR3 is CASSPHDRGSLRQYF. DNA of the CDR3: TGTGCCAGCAGTCCCCATGACAGGGGGTCGTTGAGGCAGTACTTC.

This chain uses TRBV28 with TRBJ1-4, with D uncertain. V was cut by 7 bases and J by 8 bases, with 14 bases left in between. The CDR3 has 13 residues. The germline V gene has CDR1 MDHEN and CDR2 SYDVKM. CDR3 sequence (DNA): TGTGCCAGCACGGGGAGGGAGGAGGAAAAACTGTTTTTT. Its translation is CASTGREEEKLFF.

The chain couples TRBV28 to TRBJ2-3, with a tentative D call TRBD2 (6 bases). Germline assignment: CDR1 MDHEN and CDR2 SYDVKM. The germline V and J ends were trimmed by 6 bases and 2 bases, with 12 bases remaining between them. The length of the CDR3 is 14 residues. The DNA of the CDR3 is TGTGCCAGCAGCAACCGGGAGACCACAGATACGCAGTATTTT. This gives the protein CASSNRETTDTQYF.

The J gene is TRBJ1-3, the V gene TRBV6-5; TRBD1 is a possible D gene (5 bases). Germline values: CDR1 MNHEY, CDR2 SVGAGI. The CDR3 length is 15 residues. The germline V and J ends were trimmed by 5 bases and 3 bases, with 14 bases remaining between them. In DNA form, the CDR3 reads TGTGCCAGCAGTCCCGGGGGGGGAGGTGGAAACACCATATATTTT. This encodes CASSPGGGGGNTIYF.

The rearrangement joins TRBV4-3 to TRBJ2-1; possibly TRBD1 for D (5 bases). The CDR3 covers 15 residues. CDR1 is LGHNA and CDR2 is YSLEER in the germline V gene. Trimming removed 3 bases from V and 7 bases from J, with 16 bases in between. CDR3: CASSQSRVSSNEQFF. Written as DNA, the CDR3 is TGCGCCAGCAGCCAGAGCAGGGTGTCGAGTAATGAGCAGTTCTTC.

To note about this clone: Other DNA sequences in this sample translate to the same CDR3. CDR3 residues: CASFRGYEQYF. In nucleotides, the CDR3 is TGTGCCAGTTTTAGGGGTTACGAGCAGTACTTC. V gene TRBV6-4 combines with J gene TRBJ2-7; tentatively, D is TRBD1 (5 bases). V lost 9 bases and J lost 4, with 10 bases in between. This CDR3 contains 11 residues. Germline V gives CDR1 MRHNA, CDR2 SNTAGT.

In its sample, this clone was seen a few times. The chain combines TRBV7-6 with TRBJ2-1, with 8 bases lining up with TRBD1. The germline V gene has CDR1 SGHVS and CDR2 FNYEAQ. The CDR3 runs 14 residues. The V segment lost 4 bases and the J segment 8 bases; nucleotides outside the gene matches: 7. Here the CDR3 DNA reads TGTGCCAGCAGCTCGGGTGGACAGGGCTATGAGCAGTTCTTC. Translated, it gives CASSSGGQGYEQFF. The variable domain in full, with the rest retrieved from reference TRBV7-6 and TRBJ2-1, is GAGVSQSPRYKVTKRGQDVALRCDPISGHVSLYWYRQALGQGPEFLTYFNYEAQQDKSGLPNDRFSAERPEGSISTLTIQRTEQRDSAMYRCASSSGGQGYEQFFGPGTRLTVL.

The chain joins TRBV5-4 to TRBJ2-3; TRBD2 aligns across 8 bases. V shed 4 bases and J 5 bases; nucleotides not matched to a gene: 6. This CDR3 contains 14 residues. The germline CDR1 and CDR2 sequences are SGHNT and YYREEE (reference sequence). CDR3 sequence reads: CASSHGGAGDTQYF. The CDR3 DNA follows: TGTGCCAGCAGCCACGGGGGGGCGGGAGATACGCAGTATTTT.

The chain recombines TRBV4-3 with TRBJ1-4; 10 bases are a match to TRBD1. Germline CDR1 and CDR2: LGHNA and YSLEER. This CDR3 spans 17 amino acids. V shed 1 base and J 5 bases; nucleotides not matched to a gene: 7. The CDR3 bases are TGCGCCAGCAGCCAAGCACCACCGGGACAGGGGAATGAAAAACTGTTTTTT. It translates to CASSQAPPGQGNEKLFF.

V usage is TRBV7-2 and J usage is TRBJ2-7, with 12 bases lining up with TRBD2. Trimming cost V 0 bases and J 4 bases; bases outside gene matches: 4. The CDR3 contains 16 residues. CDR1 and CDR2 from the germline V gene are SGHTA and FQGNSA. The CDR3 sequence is CASSLATSGSGYEQYF. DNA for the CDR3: TGTGCCAGCAGCTTAGCGACTAGCGGGAGTGGGTACGAGCAGTACTTC.

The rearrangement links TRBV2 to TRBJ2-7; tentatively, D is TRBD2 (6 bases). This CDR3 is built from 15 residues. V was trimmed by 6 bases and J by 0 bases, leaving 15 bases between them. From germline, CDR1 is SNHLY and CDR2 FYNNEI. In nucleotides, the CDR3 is TGTGCCAGCAGCGACTGGGGGGATAACTCCTACGAGCAGTACTTC. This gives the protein CASSDWGDNSYEQYF. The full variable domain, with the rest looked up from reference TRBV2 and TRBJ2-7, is EPEVTQTPSHQVTQMGQEVILRCVPISNHLYFYWYRQILGQKVEFLVSFYNNEISEKSEIFDDQFSVERPDGSNFTLKIRSTKLEDSAMYFCASSDWGDNSYEQYFGPGTRLTVT.

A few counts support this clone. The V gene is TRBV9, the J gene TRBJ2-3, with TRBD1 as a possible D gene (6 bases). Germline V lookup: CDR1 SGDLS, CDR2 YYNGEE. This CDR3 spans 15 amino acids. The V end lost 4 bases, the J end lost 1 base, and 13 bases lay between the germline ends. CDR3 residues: CASSSWTAGTDTQYF. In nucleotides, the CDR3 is TGTGCCAGCAGCTCTTGGACAGCGGGCACAGATACGCAGTATTTT.

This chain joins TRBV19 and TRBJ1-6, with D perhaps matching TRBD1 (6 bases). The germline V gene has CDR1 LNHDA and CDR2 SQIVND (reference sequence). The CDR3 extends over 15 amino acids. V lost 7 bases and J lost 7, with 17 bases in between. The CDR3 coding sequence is TGTGCCAGTACCCATGAAGGGACACAGAATTCACCCCTCCACTTT. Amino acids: CASTHEGTQNSPLHF.

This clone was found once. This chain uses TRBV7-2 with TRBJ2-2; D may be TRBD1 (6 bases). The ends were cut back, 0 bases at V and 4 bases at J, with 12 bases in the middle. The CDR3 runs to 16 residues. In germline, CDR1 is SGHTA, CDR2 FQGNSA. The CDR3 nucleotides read TGTGCCAGCAGCTTAGCGGCAGGGGTGGCCACCGGGGAGCTGTTTTTT. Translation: CASSLAAGVATGELFF.

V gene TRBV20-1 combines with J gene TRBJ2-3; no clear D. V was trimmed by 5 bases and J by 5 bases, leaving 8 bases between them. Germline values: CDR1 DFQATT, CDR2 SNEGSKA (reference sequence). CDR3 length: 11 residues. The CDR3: CSASRGDTQYF. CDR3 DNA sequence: TGCAGTGCTTCCCGAGGAGATACGCAGTATTTT.

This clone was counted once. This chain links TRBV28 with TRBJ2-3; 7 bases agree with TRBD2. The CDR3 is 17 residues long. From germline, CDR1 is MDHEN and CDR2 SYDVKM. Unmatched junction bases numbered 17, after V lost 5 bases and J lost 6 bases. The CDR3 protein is CASSNRGVEGDGDTQYF. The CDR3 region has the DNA TGTGCCAGCAGTAACCGGGGGGTAGAAGGGGATGGCGATACGCAGTATTTT.

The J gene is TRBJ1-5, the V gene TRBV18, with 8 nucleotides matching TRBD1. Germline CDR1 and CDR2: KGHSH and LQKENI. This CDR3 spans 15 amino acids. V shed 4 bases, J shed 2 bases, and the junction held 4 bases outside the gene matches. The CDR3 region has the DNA TGTGCCAGCTCACTTGACAGGGGAGGCAATCAGCCCCAGCATTTT. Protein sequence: CASSLDRGGNQPQHF.

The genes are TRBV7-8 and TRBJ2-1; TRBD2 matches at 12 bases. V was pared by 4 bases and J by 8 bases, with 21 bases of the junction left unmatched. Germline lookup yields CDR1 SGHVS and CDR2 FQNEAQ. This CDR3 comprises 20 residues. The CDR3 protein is CASSSRLAGGPLAVTYEQFF. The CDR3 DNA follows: TGTGCCAGCAGCTCACGCCTAGCGGGAGGGCCATTAGCTGTTACCTATGAGCAGTTCTTC.